This record covers a single TCR beta chain. This entry belongs to a study of human T cells and chemical hapten exposure. In the study overall: Upper inner arm skin measuring approximately 2 cm by approximately 2 cm received 2% DPC for sensitization.

As processed by the authors: From about 20,000 to 690,000 TCRs were found per sample, with a median of approximately 96,000. Each CDR3 protein is one row after TCRdb ran MiXCR on the RACE reads. The authors' filters were not applied to this entry. The sample gives around 110,000 distinct CDR3 sequences, around 10% of which show up once; 1.6% is in the top ten. Time point of the sample: pre-sensitization, week 0. Treatment in this sample: therapeutic diphenylcyclopropenone sensitization with weekly scalp DPC. The study enrolled 18 to 70-year-old alopecia patients suitable for DPC. Germline V gives CDR1 SGHAT, CDR2 FQNNGV. CDR3 length equals 15 residues. V was trimmed by 2 bases and J by 6 bases, leaving 13 bases between them.

Specimen: whole blood, collected in connection with sensitization to the hapten diphenylcyclopropenone (DPC). The gene calls are TRBV11-2 and TRBJ2-2; D remains unclear. The receptor was isolated from a woman aged 50 to 65 with alopecia areata. Some clones in this sample may be carry-over from other donors' samples. The CDR3 loop is CASSLWKGSPGELFF. The CDR3 nucleotides are TGTGCCAGCAGCTTATGGAAGGGATCGCCCGGGGAGCTGTTTTTT.